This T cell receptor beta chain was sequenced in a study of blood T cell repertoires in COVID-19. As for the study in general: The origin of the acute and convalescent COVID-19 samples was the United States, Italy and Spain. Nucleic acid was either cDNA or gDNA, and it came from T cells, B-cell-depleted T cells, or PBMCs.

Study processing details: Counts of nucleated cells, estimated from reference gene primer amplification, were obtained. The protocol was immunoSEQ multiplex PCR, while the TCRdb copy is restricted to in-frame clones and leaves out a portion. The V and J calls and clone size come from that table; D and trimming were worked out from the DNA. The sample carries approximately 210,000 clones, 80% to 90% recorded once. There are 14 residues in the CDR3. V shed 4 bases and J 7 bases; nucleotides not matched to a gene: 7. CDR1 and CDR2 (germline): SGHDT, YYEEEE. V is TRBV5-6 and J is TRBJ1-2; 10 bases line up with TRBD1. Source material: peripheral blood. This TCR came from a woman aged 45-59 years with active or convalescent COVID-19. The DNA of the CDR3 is TGTGCCAGCAGCCGTCCCGGGACAGGGGCTGGCTACACCTTC. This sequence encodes CASSRPGTGAGYTF. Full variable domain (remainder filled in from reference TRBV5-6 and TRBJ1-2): DAGVTQSPTHLIKTRGQQVTLRCSPKSGHDTVSWYQQALGQGPQFIFQYYEEEERQRGNFPDRFSGHQFPNYSSELNVNALLLGDSALYLCASSRPGTGAGYTFGSGTRLTVV.